Sequencing of this T cell receptor beta chain was carried out in a study of cytomegalovirus exposure and HLA in healthy donors. Study-wide context: As an earlier analysis found, 150 million to 200 million T cells yielded approximately 110 million unique TCR beta sequences. Study findings and constraints: According to the study, around 150 TCR beta chains were cytomegalovirus-associated. High specificity and sensitivity for cytomegalovirus status were reported for the classifier. Among TCR sequences, most were rare, though some public TCRs appeared in many donors.

With regard to this clone: Its specificity is not known.

CDR3 length equals 15 residues. V was trimmed by 4 bases and J by 1 base, leaving 12 bases between them. Per the germline V gene, CDR1 is SGDLS and CDR2 is YYNGEE. 13 Jbeta primers and 60 Vbeta primers were used for the PCR. Repertoires were generated with immunoSEQ multiplex PCR, while TCRdb's copy carries only in-frame clones and drops some. The data show approximately 190,000 clones, with more than 80% seen just once and roughly 2.6% held by the top ten. The chain combines TRBV9 with TRBJ1-3, with D maybe TRBD1 (5 bases). This clonotype was obtained from a woman between 45 and 60 years old in good health and CMV-seropositive. The sequenced sample consisted of PBMCs. The CDR3 nucleotides read TGTGCCAGCAGCCCTACGGGGGGGTCTGGAAACACCATATATTTT. It codes for CASSPTGGSGNTIYF.